This T cell receptor beta chain was recovered during a study of T cell responses to AZD1222 COVID-19 vaccine. This clone showed up just once. Its specificity is unknown. Profiling relied on immunoSEQ multiplex PCR, and the TCRdb table lists in-frame clones only, not all of them. The sample records about 150,000 clones, approximately 90% being singletons. The CDR3 length is 15 residues. The germline V gene encodes CDR1 MNHEY and CDR2 SMNVEV (reference sequence). V lost 2 bases, J lost 1 base, and 9 bases lay in between. Overall study results and limits: Clonal diversity was possibly underestimated, and the donors were mostly white British, with more females.

The V gene is TRBV27, the J gene TRBJ1-5, with no clear D. The receptor was derived from an adult in good health. The sample in question was peripheral blood, obtained on day 0 of AZD1222 vaccination. The CDR3 nucleotides are TGTGCCAGCAGTTTAAGAGGGATGAGCAATCAGCCCCAGCATTTT. It yields the protein CASSLRGMSNQPQHF.